Reported below is one TCR beta chain. Sequenced by immunoSEQ multiplex PCR; TCRdb stores in-frame clones only, minus some. The repertoire holds approximately 75,000 clones, with nearly 98% as singletons. The data stem from a study of technical replicates of blood from a few donors. This clonotype originated in a human donor in good health. The sample was T cells isolated from PBMCs.

In DNA form, the CDR3 reads TGTGCCTGGAGCGGACAGGGGGTACAGCCCCAGCATTTT. Translation gives CAWSGQGVQPQHF. This sequence joins TRBV30 and TRBJ1-5; 10 bases line up with TRBD1. Germline values: CDR1 GTSNPN, CDR2 SVGIG (reference sequence). V shed 3 bases and J 7 bases; nucleotides not matched to a gene: 3. The CDR3 is 13 amino acids.